Each of the 9 T cell receptor beta chains below was sequenced from the same sample in a study of early T cells in non-severe SARS-CoV-2 infection. TCRdb passed the 5' RACE reads through MiXCR, listing each CDR3 protein once. The sample carries about 98,000 distinct CDR3 sequences, around 14% recorded once. Source material: whole blood. The receptors shown here come from an adult who was a healthcare worker with PCR-confirmed SARS-CoV-2 infection or an uninfected control (not recorded which).

This chain links TRBV18 with TRBJ2-3; D may be TRBD2 (6 bases). The CDR3 has 14 amino acids. Trimming pared 6 bases from V and 1 base from J, leaving 11 bases between. Looked up from germline, CDR1 is KGHSH and CDR2 is LQKENI. The CDR3 region is CASSPWGGTDTQYF. The CDR3 region has the DNA TGTGCCAGCTCCCCCTGGGGGGGCACAGATACGCAGTATTTT.

The chain carries TRBV20-1 and TRBJ2-2; TRBD2 agrees at 10 bases. Germline V gene lookup returns CDR1 DFQATT and CDR2 SNEGSKA (reference sequence). After removal of 0 bases from V and 0 bases from J, the junction contained 4 bases not matched to a gene. This CDR3 is built from 17 residues. The CDR3 DNA is TGCAGTGCTAGAGATCAAGCGGGAGGGCCGAACACCGGGGAGCTGTTTTTT. It encodes CSARDQAGGPNTGELFF.

The V call is TRBV29-1, the J call TRBJ1-4, with 8 bases fitting TRBD1. This CDR3 contains 13 residues. V dropped 6 bases and J dropped 8; count of bases not matched to a gene: 8. Germline V lookup: CDR1 SQVTM, CDR2 ANQGSEA. DNA of the CDR3: TGCAGCGTATTCAGGACAGGGATGGAAAAACTGTTTTTT. It specifies CSVFRTGMEKLFF.

This clonotype was picked up a small number of times. The CDR3 DNA is TGCGCCAGCAGCTCCGGGACGGTCTTGGGAGAGACCCAGTACTTC. This gives the protein CASSSGTVLGETQYF. This chain links TRBV5-1 with TRBJ2-5, with D possibly being TRBD1 or TRBD2 (5 bases each). V lost 3 bases, J lost 4 bases, and 16 bases lay in between. The CDR3 extends over 15 amino acids. CDR1 and CDR2 (germline): SGHRS, YFSETQ.

The gene calls are TRBV18 and TRBJ2-4; the match to TRBD2 covers 7 bases. Per germline, CDR1 KGHSH and CDR2 LQKENI. Trimming removed 5 bases from V and 3 bases from J; junction bases left unmatched: 10. The CDR3 has 16 amino acids. CDR3 residues: CASSGAAGGSKNIQYF. The CDR3 DNA follows: TGTGCCAGCTCAGGTGCTGCCGGGGGGAGCAAAAACATTCAGTACTTC.

This clonotype was counted between two and nine times. V and J are TRBV6-6 and TRBJ1-1, with unresolved D. CDR3 length: 15 residues. V shed 2 bases and J shed 3 bases, with 13 bases lying between them. The germline gives CDR1 MNHNY, CDR2 SVGAGI (reference sequence). DNA for the CDR3: TGTGCCAGCAGTTACCAACAGTCCTCTTACACTGAAGCTTTCTTT. It codes for CASSYQQSSYTEAFF.

This clonotype has more than one count but fewer than ten. The chain uses TRBV9 and TRBJ1-5; 8 nucleotides agree with TRBD1. V trimming: 3 bases; J trimming: 4 bases; junction bases outside the gene matches: 6. This CDR3 spans 15 amino acids. Germline loops: CDR1 SGDLS, CDR2 YYNGEE. This CDR3 reads CASSAQTGVNQPQHF. In DNA form, the CDR3 reads TGTGCCAGCAGCGCCCAGACAGGGGTAAATCAGCCCCAGCATTTT.

This clonotype was observed at least ten times. The chain carries TRBV6-2 or TRBV6-3 and TRBJ2-3; D is unclear. Germline-derived CDR1 and CDR2 are MNHEY and SVGEGT. This CDR3 contains 14 residues. The V end lost 0 bases, the J end lost 4 bases, and 8 bases lay between the germline ends. This chain's CDR3 is CASSYSRSPDTQYF. The CDR3 DNA follows: TGTGCCAGCAGTTACTCGAGGAGCCCAGATACGCAGTATTTT.

CDR3 residues: CASSSRTSGISEQFF. In DNA, the CDR3 is TGTGCCAGCAGCTCGCGGACTAGCGGGATTTCTGAGCAGTTCTTC. The J gene is TRBJ2-1, the V gene TRBV7-7, with 12 bases identical to TRBD2. V lost 4 bases, J lost 9 bases, and 7 bases stayed unmatched. This CDR3 contains 15 residues. Germline assignment: CDR1 SSHAT and CDR2 FNYEAQ (reference sequence). The full variable domain, rest sourced from reference TRBV7-7 and TRBJ2-1, is GAGVSQSPRYKVTKRGQDVTLRCDPISSHATLYWYQQALGQGPEFLTYFNYEAQPDKSGLPSDRFSAERPEGSISTLTIQRTEQRDSAMYRCASSSRTSGISEQFFGPGTRLTVL.